The 27 T cell receptor beta chains below all came from one sample that was sequenced in a study of regulatory T cells in long-lasting Graves disease. Through Arm-PCR of CDR3 regions and iRepertoire HTBI primers, TCR beta libraries were built. MiXCR, run by TCRdb on the multiplex PCR reads, gives a single entry per CDR3 protein. In the table there are about 520,000 distinct CDR3 sequences, 12% of which are singletons. Documented time point: newly diagnosed GD, antithyroid drugs for less than 3 months. TCR sequences were obtained from RNA taken from PBMCs. These data were likewise used in another study, on T cells in Graves' hyperthyroidism and ophthalmopathy.

Material: peripheral blood mononuclear cells (PBMCs), obtained at new diagnosis, from a patient treated with antithyroid drugs. The receptor set was obtained from a woman aged 30 to 39 with Graves disease.

This clonotype was picked up many times. V is TRBV7-2 and J is TRBJ2-3; no clear D. Trimming took off 1 base at V and 2 bases at J, with 4 bases between the two ends. CDR1 SGHTA and CDR2 FQGNSA come from the germline V gene. CDR3 length equals 13 residues. The CDR3 loop reads CASSLVHTDTQYF. The CDR3 DNA follows: TGTGCCAGCAGCTTAGTCCACACAGATACGCAGTATTTT.

The table lists this clonotype with many counts. V and J are TRBV10-3 and TRBJ2-4; the D gene is possibly TRBD2 (5 bases). V shed 6 bases and J shed 5 bases, with 11 bases lying between them. Germline CDR1 ENHRY, CDR2 SYGVKD. This CDR3 spans 13 amino acids. CDR3 region: CAISTAGENIQYF. CDR3 nucleotides: TGTGCCATCAGCACCGCCGGGGAAAACATTCAGTACTTC.

This clonotype was observed many times. The chain couples TRBV2 to TRBJ2-5; D might be TRBD2 (6 bases). Germline CDR1 reads SNHLY; CDR2 reads FYNNEI. Trimming removed 2 bases from V and 1 base from J, with 17 bases in between. The length of the CDR3 is 17 residues. CDR3 in amino acids: CASSERSVGRGQETQYF. The CDR3, as DNA: TGTGCCAGCAGTGAACGGTCAGTTGGGCGGGGCCAAGAGACCCAGTACTTC.

This clonotype turned up a few times. The V and J genes are TRBV6-2 or TRBV6-3 and TRBJ1-2; D remains ambiguous. The germline V gene encodes CDR1 MNHEY and CDR2 SVGEGT. Deletions cut 2 bases from V and 5 bases from J, with 12 bases between. This CDR3 region has 14 residues. Here the CDR3 reads CASSYPGGLYGYTF. In nucleotides, the CDR3 is TGTGCCAGCAGTTACCCGGGAGGGCTATATGGCTACACCTTC.

The table lists this clonotype with many counts. The chain joins TRBV4-2 to TRBJ2-4; D may correspond to TRBD1 or TRBD2 (6 bases each). The CDR3 covers 15 residues. Germline V gene data show CDR1 as LGHNA and CDR2 as YNFKEQ. V shed 0 bases and J shed 6 bases, with 12 bases lying between them. This CDR3 reads CASSQDGGGGNIQYF. The CDR3 DNA follows: TGTGCCAGCAGCCAAGACGGCGGAGGGGGAAACATTCAGTACTTC.

This clonotype was seen at least ten times. The CDR3 coding sequence is TGTGCCGGCGGGACCAGAACCACCGGGGAGCTGTTTTTT. Its translation is CAGGTRTTGELFF. The chain has TRBV30 and TRBJ2-2, with D perhaps TRBD2 (6 bases). Trimming took off 8 bases at V and 4 bases at J, with 14 bases between the two ends. Germline lookup yields CDR1 GTSNPN and CDR2 SVGIG (reference sequence). The CDR3 runs 13 residues.

Notes on this clonotype: This may be a read error, as it is one base from a much larger clone. The chain links TRBV6-9 to TRBJ2-7; 7 bases agree with TRBD1. Germline values: CDR1 MNHGY, CDR2 SVAAGI. The CDR3 sequence is 15 residues long. After removal of 3 bases from V and 2 bases from J, the junction contained 7 bases not matched to a gene. CDR3 nucleotides: TGTGCCAGCAGTTACTCAACAGGGGCAACCTACGAGCAGTACTTC. As protein: CASSYSTGATYEQYF.

This clonotype appeared many times. CDR3 DNA sequence: TGCAGTGCTAGACGTCATTTGGCTGTTCCGTCTAGCACAGATACGCAGTATTTT. Its protein is CSARRHLAVPSSTDTQYF. The J gene is TRBJ2-3, the V gene TRBV20-1; no clear D gene. This CDR3 is 18 amino acids long. CDR1 is DFQATT and CDR2 is SNEGSKA in the germline V gene (reference sequence). Between the trimmed V and J ends, which lost 2 bases and 0 bases, there was a span of 21 bases.

The chain joins TRBV10-1 to TRBJ1-5, with no clear D. The V end lost 3 bases, the J end lost 0 bases, and 15 bases lay between the germline ends. The CDR3 covers 17 residues. Germline V CDR1 and CDR2: WNHNN, SYGVQD (reference sequence). DNA of the CDR3: TGCGCCAGCAGTGACCCGGCCTGTGATGGTAGCAATCAGCCCCAGCATTTT. This codes for CASSDPACDGSNQPQHF.

Many counts were recorded for this clonotype. The V call is TRBV11-2, the J call TRBJ2-7; 8 bases match TRBD2. The CDR3 sequence is 16 residues long. CDR1 and CDR2 (germline): SGHAT, FQNNGV. With 2 bases clipped from V and 4 bases from J, the junction kept 10 bases outside the gene matches. In DNA, the CDR3 is TGTGCCAGCAGCTTAACTGCTAGCGGGTCCTTTTACGAGCAGTACTTC. Translated, it gives CASSLTASGSFYEQYF.

J is TRBJ2-6 and V is TRBV11-2; D unresolved. This CDR3 is 15 amino acids long. Germline CDR1 and CDR2: SGHAT and FQNNGV. V lost 5 bases and J 0 bases, leaving 8 bases between the germline ends. In DNA form, the CDR3 reads TGTGCCAGCAGCCCTCCAGGCTCTGGGGCCAACGTCCTGACTTTC. This gives the protein CASSPPGSGANVLTF.

This clonotype has a handful of counts. The chain uses TRBV5-4 and TRBJ2-5, with 7 bases identical to TRBD2. CDR1 and CDR2 (germline): SGHNT, YYREEE (reference sequence). The CDR3 loop spans 15 amino acids. V lost 4 bases, J lost 1 base, and 7 bases stayed unmatched. The CDR3 spells CASSGRASRQETQYF. The CDR3 region has the DNA TGTGCCAGCAGCGGGAGGGCTAGCCGCCAAGAGACCCAGTACTTC.

The chain uses TRBV18 and TRBJ1-3; the D gene is possibly TRBD1 (6 bases). The germline V gene has CDR1 KGHSH and CDR2 LQKENI. V shed 3 bases and J shed 0 bases, with 18 bases lying between them. The CDR3 is 18 amino acids. CDR3 bases: TGTGCCAGCTCACCGTGGACGGGACATTGGGACTCTGGAAACACCATATATTTT. Translated, it gives CASSPWTGHWDSGNTIYF.

In this sample, this clonotype turned up many times. V usage is TRBV10-3 and J usage is TRBJ2-3, with a tentative D call TRBD2 (6 bases). The CDR3 covers 14 residues. Trimming shortened V by 5 bases and J by 2 bases, and 11 bases separated the two germline ends. Germline V gives CDR1 ENHRY, CDR2 SYGVKD. The CDR3, as DNA: TGTGCCATCAGTAGGGACTCCGCCACAGATACGCAGTATTTT. It yields the protein CAISRDSATDTQYF.

Only a few counts were recorded for this clonotype. The chain uses TRBV6-5 and TRBJ1-2; D gene uncertain. V lost 0 bases to trimming and J lost 2 bases, with 7 bases between them. This CDR3 spans 14 amino acids. Germline V CDR1 and CDR2: MNHEY, SVGAGI. The CDR3 DNA follows: TGTGCCAGCAGTTACTCGGGCAGAAACTATGGCTACACCTTC. Its protein is CASSYSGRNYGYTF.

The J gene is TRBJ1-6, the V gene TRBV28; TRBD1 agrees at 7 bases. This CDR3 is built from 14 residues. Germline V gene lookup returns CDR1 MDHEN and CDR2 SYDVKM. V was clipped by 7 bases and J by 8 bases; unmatched bases: 8. The CDR3 nucleotides read TGTGCCAGCACCAGACAGGGCGGATATTCACCCCTCCACTTT. Protein: CASTRQGGYSPLHF.

The rearrangement uses TRBV9 and TRBJ2-7; 12 nucleotides align to TRBD2. CDR3 length: 17 amino acids. Germline V gene data show CDR1 as SGDLS and CDR2 as YYNGEE. With 0 bases clipped from V and 5 bases from J, the junction kept 9 bases outside the gene matches. The CDR3 sequence: CASSVGPPASGRDEQYF. The DNA for the CDR3 is TGTGCCAGCAGCGTAGGTCCCCCGGCTAGCGGGAGGGACGAGCAGTACTTC.

This clonotype was detected many times. CDR3 in amino acids: CASSLYASGRQDTPDTQYF. The CDR3 region has the DNA TGTGCCAGCAGCTTATATGCTAGCGGGAGACAGGACACACCAGATACGCAGTATTTT. The V and J genes are TRBV11-2 and TRBJ2-3, with 10 bases identical to TRBD2. This CDR3 has 19 amino acids. Per germline, CDR1 SGHAT and CDR2 FQNNGV. V gave up 2 bases and J gave up 4 bases; unmatched junction bases: 15. Full variable domain (missing parts from reference TRBV11-2 and TRBJ2-3): EAGVAQSPRYKIIEKRQSVAFWCNPISGHATLYWYQQILGQGPKLLIQFQNNGVVDDSQLPKDRFSAERLKGVDSTLKIQPAKLEDSAVYLCASSLYASGRQDTPDTQYFGPGTRLTVL.

The chain is built from TRBV5-6 and TRBJ2-2; possibly TRBD2 for D (5 bases). Trimming pared 1 base from V and 4 bases from J, leaving 8 bases between. Per the germline V gene, CDR1 is SGHDT and CDR2 is YYEEEE. This CDR3 has 14 amino acids. The CDR3 region is CASSLTRGTGELFF. The DNA for the CDR3 is TGTGCCAGCAGCTTGACTAGAGGCACCGGGGAGCTGTTTTTT.

This clonotype was recorded many times. The rearrangement uses TRBV7-9 and TRBJ2-2; perhaps TRBD2 as D (6 bases). Germline assignment: CDR1 SEHNR and CDR2 FQNEAQ (reference sequence). This CDR3 spans 17 amino acids. V lost 1 base to trimming and J lost 5 bases, with 17 bases between them. In nucleotides, the CDR3 is TGTGCCAGCAGCTTAGAACTTATGGAGGGTCTAACCGGGGAGCTGTTTTTT. Translating gives CASSLELMEGLTGELFF. Variable domain in full (rest from reference TRBV7-9 and TRBJ2-2): DTGVSQNPRHKITKRGQNVTFRCDPISEHNRLYWYRQTLGQGPEFLTYFQNEAQLEKSRLLSDRFSAERPKGSFSTLEIQRTEQGDSAMYLCASSLELMEGLTGELFFGEGSRLTVL.

This rearrangement joins TRBV4-3 to TRBJ2-7, with TRBD1 identical over 7 bases. Looked up from germline, CDR1 is LGHNA and CDR2 is YSLEER. The J segment lost 3 bases and the V segment lost 5 bases, leaving 19 bases of the junction unmatched. The CDR3 has 18 amino acids. CDR3 sequence (DNA): TGCGCCAGCAGCTTACACCTATTTACAGGGGTTTCGGACTACGAGCAGTACTTC. Amino acid sequence: CASSLHLFTGVSDYEQYF.

This clonotype was recorded many times. V usage is TRBV19 and J usage is TRBJ1-1; D is undetermined. Germline V gene lookup returns CDR1 LNHDA and CDR2 SQIVND (reference sequence). The length of the CDR3 is 13 residues. Trimming pared 0 bases from V and 6 bases from J, leaving 8 bases between. CDR3 region: CASSIDRSAEAFF. The CDR3 DNA sequence: TGTGCCAGTAGTATAGATCGGTCAGCTGAAGCTTTCTTT.

This clonotype was seen many times. This chain links TRBV10-3 with TRBJ2-3; the D gene is possibly TRBD1 (5 bases). CDR1 ENHRY and CDR2 SYGVKD come from the germline V gene. This CDR3 is 13 amino acids long. With 6 bases removed from V and 6 bases from J, the gap between germline ends came to 13 bases. The CDR3: CAIRGNSGDTQYF. The CDR3 DNA reads as TGTGCCATCAGGGGGAATTCAGGGGATACGCAGTATTTT.

This clonotype was seen at least ten times. The chain recombines TRBV27 with TRBJ1-6; D is unclear. V lost 5 bases and J lost 0, with 14 bases in between. Germline values: CDR1 MNHEY, CDR2 SMNVEV (reference sequence). The CDR3 runs to 17 residues. The CDR3 DNA is TGTGCCAGCAGTCCCCGGGCCTCATCCTCCTATAATTCACCCCTCCACTTT. This codes for CASSPRASSSYNSPLHF.

This clonotype has a count of ten or more. J is TRBJ2-7 and V is TRBV11-2; D unclear. The ends were cut back, 6 bases at V and 4 bases at J, with 16 bases in the middle. CDR1 and CDR2 from the germline V gene are SGHAT and FQNNGV. The length of the CDR3 is 14 residues. In DNA, the CDR3 is TGTGCCAGCAGTTTTAAAACCCGACATTACGAGCAGTACTTC. Protein sequence: CASSFKTRHYEQYF.

This clonotype was found many times. This sequence joins TRBV6-2 or TRBV6-3 and TRBJ2-5; TRBD1 matches at 7 bases. Germline CDR1 MNHEY, CDR2 SVGEGT. The junction had 13 bases not matched to a gene; V was cut back by 6 bases and J by 3 bases. The CDR3 has 16 residues. Written as DNA, the CDR3 is TGTGCCAGCAGCCGACGACCGGGACAGCAAAAAGAGACCCAGTACTTC. This encodes CASSRRPGQQKETQYF.

This clonotype was picked up a small number of times. CDR3: CASSPLQGETEAFF. CDR3 DNA: TGTGCCAGCTCACCCTTACAGGGGGAGACTGAAGCTTTCTTT. The V call is TRBV18, the J call TRBJ1-1; 8 nucleotides match TRBD1. V lost 3 bases to trimming and J lost 5 bases; unmatched junction nucleotides: 5. CDR1 is KGHSH, CDR2 LQKENI, per germline. The CDR3 is 14 amino acids.